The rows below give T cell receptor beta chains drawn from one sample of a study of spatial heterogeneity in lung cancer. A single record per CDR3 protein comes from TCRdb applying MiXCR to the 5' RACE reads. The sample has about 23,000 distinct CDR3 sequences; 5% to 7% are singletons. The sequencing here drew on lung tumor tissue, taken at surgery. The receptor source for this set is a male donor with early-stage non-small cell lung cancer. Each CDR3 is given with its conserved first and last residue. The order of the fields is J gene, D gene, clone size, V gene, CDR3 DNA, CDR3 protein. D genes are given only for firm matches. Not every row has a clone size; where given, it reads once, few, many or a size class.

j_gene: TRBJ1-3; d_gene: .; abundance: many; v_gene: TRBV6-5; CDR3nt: TGTGCCAGCAGTTACAGGAGGGGGGGCGGCTCTGGAAACACCATATATTTT; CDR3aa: CASSYRRGGGSGNTIYF
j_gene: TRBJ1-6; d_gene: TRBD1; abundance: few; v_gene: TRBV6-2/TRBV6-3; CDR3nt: TGTGCCAGCAGTGCCCAGGGGGCCACCGTTTCACCCCTCCACTTT; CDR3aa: CASSAQGATVSPLHF
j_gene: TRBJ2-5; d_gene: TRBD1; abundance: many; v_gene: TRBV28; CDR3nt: TGTGCCAGCAGTTCGGGACAGGGGGCCGAGACCCAGTACTTC; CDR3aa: CASSSGQGAETQYF
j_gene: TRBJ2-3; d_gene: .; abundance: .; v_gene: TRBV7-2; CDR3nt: TGTGCCAGCAGCTACGGGCGGGAAGATACGCAGTATTTT; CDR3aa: CASSYGREDTQYF
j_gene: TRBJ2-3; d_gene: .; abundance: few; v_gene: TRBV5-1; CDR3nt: TGCGCCAGCAGCTTGGACGGGACTAGCACAGATACGCAGTATTTT; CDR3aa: CASSLDGTSTDTQYF
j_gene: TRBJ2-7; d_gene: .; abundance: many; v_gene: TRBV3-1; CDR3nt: TGTGCCAGCAGCCGAAAGGCCTACGAGCAGTACTTC; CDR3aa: CASSRKAYEQYF
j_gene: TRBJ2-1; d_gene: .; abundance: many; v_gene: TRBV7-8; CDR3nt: TGTGCCATTAGGGGCTTTGGCTCCTACAATGAGCAGTTCTTC; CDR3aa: CAIRGFGSYNEQFF
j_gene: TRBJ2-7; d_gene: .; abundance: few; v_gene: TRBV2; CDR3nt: TGTGCCAGCAGGGACCACTCCTACGAGCAGTACTTC; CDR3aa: CASRDHSYEQYF
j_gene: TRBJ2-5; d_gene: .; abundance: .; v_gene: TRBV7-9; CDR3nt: TGTGCCAGCGGGCTAGGGGGGGCAGTTCAAGAGACCCAGTACTTC; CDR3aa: CASGLGGAVQETQYF
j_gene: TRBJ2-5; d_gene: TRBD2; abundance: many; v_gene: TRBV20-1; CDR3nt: TGCAGTGGACCGACTAGCGGGAACCAAGAGACCCAGTACTTC; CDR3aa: CSGPTSGNQETQYF
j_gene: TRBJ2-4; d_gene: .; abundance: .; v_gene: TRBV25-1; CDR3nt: TGTGCCAGCAGTGAAGCAGGGTACAAAAACATTCAGTACTTC; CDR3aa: CASSEAGYKNIQYF
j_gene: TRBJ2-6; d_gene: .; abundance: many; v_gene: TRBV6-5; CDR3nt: TGTGCCAGCAGTTACTCAGGGGTCACAATCGCTGGGGCCAACGTCCTGACTTTC; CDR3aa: CASSYSGVTIAGANVLTF
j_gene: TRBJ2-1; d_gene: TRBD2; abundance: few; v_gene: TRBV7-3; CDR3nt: TGTGCCAGCAGCTTAGACCCCACTAGCGGGGTATACAATGAGCAGTTCTTC; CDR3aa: CASSLDPTSGVYNEQFF
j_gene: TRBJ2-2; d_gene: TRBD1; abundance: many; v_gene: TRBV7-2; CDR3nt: TGTGCCAGCAGCCGGACCGGGACAGGGGTTGCCGGGGAGCTGTTTTTT; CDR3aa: CASSRTGTGVAGELFF
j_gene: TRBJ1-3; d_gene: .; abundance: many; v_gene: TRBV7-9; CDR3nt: TGTGCCAGCAGCTTACTCGGAAACACCATATATTTT; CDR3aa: CASSLLGNTIYF
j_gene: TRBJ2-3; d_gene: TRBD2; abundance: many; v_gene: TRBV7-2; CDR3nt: TGTGCCAGCAGCACTGCTAGCGGGGCGATAGATACGCAGTATTTT; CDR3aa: CASSTASGAIDTQYF
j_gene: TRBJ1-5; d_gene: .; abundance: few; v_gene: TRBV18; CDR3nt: TGTGCCAGCTCGTACCGGGAAGGAGGCCAGCCCCAGCATTTT; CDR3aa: CASSYREGGQPQHF
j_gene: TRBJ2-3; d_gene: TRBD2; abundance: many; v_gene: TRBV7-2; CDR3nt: TGTGCCAGCAGCCAGCGGGAGGGCCGAGTTACGCAGTATTTT; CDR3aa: CASSQREGRVTQYF
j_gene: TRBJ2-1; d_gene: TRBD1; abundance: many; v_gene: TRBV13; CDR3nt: TGTGCCAGCAGCTTAAGGACAGGGGACCACAATGAGCAGTTCTTC; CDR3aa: CASSLRTGDHNEQFF
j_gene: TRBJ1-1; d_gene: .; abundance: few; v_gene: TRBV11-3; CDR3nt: TGTGCCAGCAGCCTAGGGTTGGGTGAAGCTTTCTTT; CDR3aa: CASSLGLGEAFF
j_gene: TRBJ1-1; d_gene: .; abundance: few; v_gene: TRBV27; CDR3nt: TGTGCCAGCAGTTTATATCACCTGGAGGGCCCGGGATGGATGAACACTGAAGCTTTCTTT; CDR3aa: CASSLYHLEGPGWMNTEAFF
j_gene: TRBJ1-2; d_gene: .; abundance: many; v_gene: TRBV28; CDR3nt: TGTGCCAGCAGCCAAAAGGACAGCCGGGGCTACACCTTC; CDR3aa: CASSQKDSRGYTF
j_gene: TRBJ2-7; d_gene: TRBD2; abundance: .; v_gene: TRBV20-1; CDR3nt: TGCAGTGCTCCCCGGACTAGCGGATCCTACGAGCAGTACTTC; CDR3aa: CSAPRTSGSYEQYF
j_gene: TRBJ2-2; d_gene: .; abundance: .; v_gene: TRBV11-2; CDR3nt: TGTGCCAGCAGCCGAGTAATAACCGGGGAGCTGTTTTTT; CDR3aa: CASSRVITGELFF
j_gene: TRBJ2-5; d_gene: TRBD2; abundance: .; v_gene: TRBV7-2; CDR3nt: TGTGCCGAGAGGGAGGCTAGCGGGAGCTCGGAGACCCAGTACTTC; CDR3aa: CAEREASGSSETQYF
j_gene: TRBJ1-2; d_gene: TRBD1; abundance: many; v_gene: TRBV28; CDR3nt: TGTGCCAGCAGTCCAGGGGGCCTCTATGGCTACACCTTC; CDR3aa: CASSPGGLYGYTF
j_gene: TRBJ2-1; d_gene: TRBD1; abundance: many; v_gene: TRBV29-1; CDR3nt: TGCAGCGTTGAGAGGGACAGGGCTGGCAATGAGCAGTTCTTC; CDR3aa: CSVERDRAGNEQFF
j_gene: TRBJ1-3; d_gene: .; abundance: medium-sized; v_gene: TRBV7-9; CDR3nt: TGTGCCAGCAGCTCGACAGTTAGAAACACCATATATTTT; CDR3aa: CASSSTVRNTIYF
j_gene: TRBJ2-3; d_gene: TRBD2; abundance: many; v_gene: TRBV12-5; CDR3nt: TGTGCTAGTGGTTTGGGCTTAGCGGGATTTACGCAGTATTTT; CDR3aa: CASGLGLAGFTQYF
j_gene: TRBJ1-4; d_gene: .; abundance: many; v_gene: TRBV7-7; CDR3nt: TGTGCTAGCGGACGGGGAGGGACTAATGAAAAACTGTTTTTT; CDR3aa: CASGRGGTNEKLFF
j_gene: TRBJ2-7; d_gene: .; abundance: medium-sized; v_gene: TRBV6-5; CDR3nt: TGTGCCAGCAGCCCACAAGGGCGAGGGAAATACGAGCAGTACTTC; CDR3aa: CASSPQGRGKYEQYF
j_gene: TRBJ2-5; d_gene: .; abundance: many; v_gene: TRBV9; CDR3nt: TGTGCCAGCAGCGCGCGAGCCTCTGAGGACCAAGAGACCCAGTACTTC; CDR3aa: CASSARASEDQETQYF
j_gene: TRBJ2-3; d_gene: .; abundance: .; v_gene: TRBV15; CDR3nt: TGTGCCACCAGCAGAGATCGGGGACACCAGGGACATACGCAGTATTTT; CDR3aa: CATSRDRGHQGHTQYF
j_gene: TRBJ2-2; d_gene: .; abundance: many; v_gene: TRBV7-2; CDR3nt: TGTGCCAGCAGCTTAGCGGAGGGGGCCGTCGGGGAGCTGTTTTTT; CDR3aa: CASSLAEGAVGELFF
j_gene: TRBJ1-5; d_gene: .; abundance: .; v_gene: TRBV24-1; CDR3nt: TGTGCCACCAGTGTAGGCGGGGAAAGGAATCAGCCCCAGCATTTT; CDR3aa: CATSVGGERNQPQHF
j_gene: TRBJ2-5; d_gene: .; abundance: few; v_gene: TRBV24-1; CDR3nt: TGTGCCACCAGTGATTTGCAGGGCGCGGGGGAGACCCAGTACTTC; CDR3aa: CATSDLQGAGETQYF
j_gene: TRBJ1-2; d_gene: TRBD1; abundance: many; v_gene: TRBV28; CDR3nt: TGTGCCAGCAGTTTGGGACAGGCTCACTATGGCTACACCTTC; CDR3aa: CASSLGQAHYGYTF
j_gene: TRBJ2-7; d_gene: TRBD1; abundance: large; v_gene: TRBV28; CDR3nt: TGTGCCAGCAGTTTTGGGACAGCCTACTCCTACGAGCAGTACTTC; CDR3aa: CASSFGTAYSYEQYF
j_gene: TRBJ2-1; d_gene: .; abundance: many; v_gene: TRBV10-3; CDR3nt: TGTGCCATCAGTGAGGGAGTTGAGCAGTTCTTC; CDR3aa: CAISEGVEQFF
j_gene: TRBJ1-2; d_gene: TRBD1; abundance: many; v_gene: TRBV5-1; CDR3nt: TGCGCCAGCAGCTTGCAGTTGGGACAGGGTGATGAGCATGGCTACACCTTC; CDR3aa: CASSLQLGQGDEHGYTF
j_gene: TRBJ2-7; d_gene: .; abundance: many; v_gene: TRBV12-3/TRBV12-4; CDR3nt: TGTGCCAGCAGTCCCAGGGACGGATCCTACGAGCAGTACTTC; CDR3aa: CASSPRDGSYEQYF
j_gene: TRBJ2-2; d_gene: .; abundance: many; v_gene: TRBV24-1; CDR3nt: TGTGCCACCAGTGATTTGGTTCGTCAGGGCACCGGGGAGCTGTTTTTT; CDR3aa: CATSDLVRQGTGELFF
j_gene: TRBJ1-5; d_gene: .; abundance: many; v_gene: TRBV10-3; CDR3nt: TGTGCCATCAGTGAGGCGTTAGAGGGGGGACAGCCCCAGCATTTT; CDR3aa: CAISEALEGGQPQHF
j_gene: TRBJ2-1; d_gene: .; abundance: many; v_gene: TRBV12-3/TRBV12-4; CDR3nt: TGTGCCAGCAGTTTTGTGCCCGATGCCTACAATGAGCAGTTCTTC; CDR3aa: CASSFVPDAYNEQFF
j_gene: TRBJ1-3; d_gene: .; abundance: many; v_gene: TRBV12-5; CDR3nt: TGTGCTAGTGGTTCGGAGTTATCTGGAAACACCATATATTTT; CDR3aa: CASGSELSGNTIYF
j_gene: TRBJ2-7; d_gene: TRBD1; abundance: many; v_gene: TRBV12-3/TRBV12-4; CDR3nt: TGTGCCAGCAGCCCTCACCGACAGGGATCCTACGAGCAGTACTTC; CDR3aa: CASSPHRQGSYEQYF